Listed below are T cell receptor beta chains from one sample, sequenced in a study of shared clonotypes between healthy human individuals. Sequenced by immunoSEQ multiplex PCR; TCRdb stores in-frame clones only, minus some. The sample holds 780,000 or so clones, 55% to 80% seen once. Sequenced input: memory CD4+ T cells sorted from blood. The receptor source for this set is a woman aged 25 to 39 in good health. Both conserved end residues are part of each CDR3. The D gene is left open where the match is weak. Clone size is stated in some rows and not others, as once, few, many or a class when expanded.

>few|TRBD1|TRBJ2-4|TRBV15
TGTGCCACCAGCAGAGATGGCAGAGGCGGGACAGGATTAGCCAAAAACATTCAGTACTTC
CATSRDGRGGTGLAKNIQYF
>.|.|TRBJ2-5|TRBV5-1
TGCGCCAGCAGCTTGAGTCAGGGCGGCGAGACCCAGTACTTC
CASSLSQGGETQYF
>.|TRBD2|TRBJ2-3|TRBV5-4
TGTGCCAGCAAGACTAGCGGGGGAGATACGCAGTATTTT
CASKTSGGDTQYF
>.|.|TRBJ1-2|TRBV6-4
TGTGCCAGCAGTGACTCAGGGAGGGGCTACACCTTC
CASSDSGRGYTF
>few|TRBD2|TRBJ2-7|TRBV5-1
TGCGCCAGCAGCTTGGCCTCTAGCGGGGGGTACGAGCAGTACTTC
CASSLASSGGYEQYF
>.|.|TRBJ2-5|TRBV27
TGTGCCAGCAGTTCTTCCGGGACCCTCCAAGAGACCCAGTACTTC
CASSSSGTLQETQYF
>once|.|TRBJ2-7|TRBV5-1
TGCGCCAGCGTAAAGGGGGACGAGCAGTACTTC
CASVKGDEQYF
>.|.|TRBJ2-2|TRBV19
TGTGCCAGTACCGCGACAGGAATCACCGGGGAGCTGTTTTTT
CASTATGITGELFF
>few|.|TRBJ1-2|TRBV2
TGTGCCAGCAGCGGACGGAACTATGGCTACACCTTC
CASSGRNYGYTF
>.|.|TRBJ2-1|TRBV28
TGTGCCAGCAGTCAGCGATTAGGGCAGTTCTTC
CASSQRLGQFF
>.|.|TRBJ2-1|TRBV30
TGTGCCTGGAGTTTTGACGTACGTGAGCAGTTCTTC
CAWSFDVREQFF
>.|.|TRBJ2-2|TRBV27
TGTGCCAGCAGTTCCCGGACAAGGACCGGGGAGCTGTTTTTT
CASSSRTRTGELFF
>.|.|TRBJ2-3|TRBV5-4
TGTGCCAGCAGCCTGATCACGGGCACAGATACGCAGTATTTT
CASSLITGTDTQYF
>few|TRBD2|TRBJ2-1|TRBV5-1
TGCGCCAGCAGCTTACGCGGGACTAGCGGCTACAATGAGCAGTTCTTC
CASSLRGTSGYNEQFF
>.|.|TRBJ1-5|TRBV27
TGTGCCAGCAGTCCTCAGGGTCTAAGCAATCAGCCCCAGCATTTT
CASSPQGLSNQPQHF
>.|TRBD1|TRBJ1-2|TRBV28
TGTGCCAGCAGGGGGACAGGGGACTATGGCTACACCTTC
CASRGTGDYGYTF
>.|TRBD1|TRBJ2-2|TRBV6-5
TGTGCCAGCGGACAGGGGGCCCGAGCCGGCGGGGAGCTGTTTTTT
CASGQGARAGGELFF
>.|TRBD2|TRBJ2-3|TRBV6-1
TGTGCCAGTTCGACTAGCGGGCTGAACACAGATACGCAGTATTTT
CASSTSGLNTDTQYF
>.|TRBD1|TRBJ1-2|TRBV5-4
TGTGCCAGCAGCTTAGGGACAGATCCTAACTATGGCTACACCTTC
CASSLGTDPNYGYTF
>.|.|TRBJ2-1|TRBV21-1
TGTGCCAGCAGCAAAGGGGCCCATGAGCAGTTCTTC
CASSKGAHEQFF
>.|.|TRBJ2-1|TRBV7-9
TGTGCCAGCAGCCAATCGGGGTGGAGAGGCAATGAGCAGTTCTTC
CASSQSGWRGNEQFF
>.|.|TRBJ1-4|TRBV2
TGTGCCAGCAGCTCCCCTGAGGGGGTTCGTTTGGCTAATGAAAAACTGTTTTTT
CASSSPEGVRLANEKLFF
>.|TRBD1|TRBJ2-7|TRBV7-2
TGTGCCAGCAGCTATGGACAGGGGGGTTACGAGCAGTACTTC
CASSYGQGGYEQYF
>.|.|TRBJ2-2|TRBV28
TGTGCCAGCAGTTTATTGGGGGACGGGGAGCTGTTTTTT
CASSLLGDGELFF
>many|.|TRBJ1-1|TRBV14
TGTGCCAGCAGCCAAGCTAACAGTAGGAAGTCTTTCTTT
CASSQANSRKSFF
>.|.|TRBJ1-4|TRBV28
TGTGCCAGCACCTCACTACAGGTGTGGTCCGGAAAACTGTTTTTT
CASTSLQVWSGKLFF
>.|TRBD1|TRBJ1-5|TRBV5-3
TGTGCCAGAAGCCCGCGGACAGGAGAGGGGAAGCAGCCCCAGCATTTT
CARSPRTGEGKQPQHF
>.|.|TRBJ1-5|TRBV9
TGTGCCAGCAGCCCCCTTGGGGGGAGGGAGCCCCAGCATTTT
CASSPLGGREPQHF
>.|TRBD1|TRBJ1-2|TRBV2
TGTGCCAGCAGTGAGCAGGACAGGGGATTTCGCGGCTACACCTTC
CASSEQDRGFRGYTF
>.|.|TRBJ1-1|TRBV20-1
TGCAGTGCTAGAGTCGACAGAGAAGCCTTCTTT
CSARVDREAFF
>once|TRBD2|TRBJ2-1|TRBV27
TGTGCCAGCAGTTTAGGCCTAGCGGGGTCGGATGAGCAGTTCTTC
CASSLGLAGSDEQFF
>.|TRBD1|TRBJ1-2|TRBV5-6
TGTGCCAGCAGCCTGCTGGGACAGGGAGCCTATGGCTACACCTTC
CASSLLGQGAYGYTF
>few|TRBD1|TRBJ2-1|TRBV7-9
TGTGCCAGCAGCTTAGATGGCCAGGGGGCCAGGAATGAGCAGTTCTTC
CASSLDGQGARNEQFF
>.|TRBD2|TRBJ2-1|TRBV10-3
TGTGCCATCGGGGGACTAGCGGGAGATAGAGTTTACAATGAGCAGTTCTTC
CAIGGLAGDRVYNEQFF
>.|TRBD2|TRBJ2-1|TRBV25-1
TGTGCCAGCAGTCCGAGCGGGAGTTTTTACAATGAGCAGTTCTTC
CASSPSGSFYNEQFF